This record concerns one T cell receptor beta chain sequence. Its target is unknown. This entry comes from a study of cytotoxic CD8 clonotypes in ibrutinib-treated CLL. Study-level results: Clonotypes that were public were uncommon, and they contracted or stayed stable on treatment.

This CDR3 spans 16 amino acids. The V gene's germline CDR1 is MGHRA and CDR2 YSYEKL. Trimming took off 3 bases at V and 0 bases at J, with 11 bases between the two ends. Here immunoSEQ multiplex PCR was the method, and the copy in TCRdb shows in-frame clones only, minus some. The data contain about 270,000 clones, 70% to 80% of them singletons. The sequences come from PBMCs, collected at disease progression, from a patient treated with ibrutinib. The sequence derives from a human donor with chronic lymphocytic leukemia. This chain joins TRBV4-1 and TRBJ2-2, with D tentatively TRBD2 (6 bases). The CDR3 region is CASSQAGRTNTGELFF. CDR3 in DNA: TGCGCCAGCAGCCAGGCGGGACGTACGAACACCGGGGAGCTGTTTTTT.